The 2 T cell receptor beta chains presented below share a single source sample, sequenced in a study of CD8+CD57+ T cells in acquired aplastic anemia. Genomic DNA served as template for TCR beta VDJ and CDR3 profiling. MiXCR, run by TCRdb on the reads, gives a single entry per CDR3 protein. The sample records 150,000 to 200,000 distinct CDR3 sequences, 35% to 55% being singletons. The sample was sorted CD4+, CD8+, or CD8+CD57+ T cells (not recorded which) from PBMCs. Source of these receptors: a human donor in good health.

There are a few counts of this clonotype. V and J are TRBV27 and TRBJ2-3; 8 bases line up with TRBD2. From germline, CDR1 is MNHEY and CDR2 SMNVEV (reference sequence). J was trimmed by 4 bases and V by 3 bases; bases with no gene match: 3. CDR3 length equals 14 residues. The DNA of the CDR3 is TGTGCCAGCAGTTTTAGCGGGACGGCAGATACGCAGTATTTT. It encodes CASSFSGTADTQYF.

The J gene is TRBJ2-2, the V gene TRBV11-2; 14 positions agree with TRBD2. Trimming at V came to 5 bases and at J to 0 bases, leaving 8 bases not matched to a gene. CDR3 size: 19 residues. The germline V gene encodes CDR1 SGHAT and CDR2 FQNNGV. The CDR3: CASSVRGLAGATNTGELFF. CDR3 nucleotides: TGTGCCAGCAGCGTACGGGGACTAGCGGGGGCTACGAACACCGGGGAGCTGTTTTTT.